Only a few counts were recorded for the clone carrying this T cell receptor beta chain. Selected pancreatic ductal adenocarcinoma patients had undergone surgery without neoadjuvant therapy. The data were produced by immunoSEQ multiplex PCR, yet TCRdb's version contains in-frame clones alone and is incomplete. This repertoire shows around 100,000 clones, 90% to 95% found once; its top ten account for 3.1%. This sample is part of a study of T cells in pancreatic ductal adenocarcinoma. The CDR3 totals 14 residues. The germline CDR1 and CDR2 sequences are SGHTA and FQGNSA. The V end lost 5 bases, the J end lost 3 bases, and 10 bases lay between the germline ends.

The sequenced material came from PBMCs. This clonotype was sampled from a human donor with pancreatic ductal adenocarcinoma. The chain recombines TRBV7-2 with TRBJ2-2, with no clear D. The DNA for the CDR3 is TGTGCCAGCAGCGTCAACGGTCACACCGGGGAGCTGTTTTTT. The encoded protein is CASSVNGHTGELFF. The whole variable domain, filled in from reference TRBV7-2 and TRBJ2-2, reads GAGVSQSPSNKVTEKGKDVELRCDPISGHTALYWYRQSLGQGLEFLIYFQGNSAPDKSGLPSDRFSAERTGGSVSTLTIQRTQQEDSAVYLCASSVNGHTGELFFGEGSRLTVL.